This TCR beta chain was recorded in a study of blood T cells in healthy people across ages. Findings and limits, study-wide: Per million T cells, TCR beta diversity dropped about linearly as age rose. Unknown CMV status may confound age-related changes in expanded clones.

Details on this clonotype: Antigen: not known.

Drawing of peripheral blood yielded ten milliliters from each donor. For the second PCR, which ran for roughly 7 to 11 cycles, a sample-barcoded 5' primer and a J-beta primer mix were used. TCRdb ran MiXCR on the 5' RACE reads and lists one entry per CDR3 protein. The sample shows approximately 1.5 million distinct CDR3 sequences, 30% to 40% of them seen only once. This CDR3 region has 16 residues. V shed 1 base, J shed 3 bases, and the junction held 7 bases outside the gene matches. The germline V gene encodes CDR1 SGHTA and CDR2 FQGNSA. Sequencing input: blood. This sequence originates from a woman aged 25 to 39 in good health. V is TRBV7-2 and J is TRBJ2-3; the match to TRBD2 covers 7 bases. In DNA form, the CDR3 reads TGTGCCAGCAGCTTAGTTGGCCTAGCGGCTACAGATACGCAGTATTTT. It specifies CASSLVGLAATDTQYF.